Below, 31 T cell receptor beta chains from the same sample are listed, as sequenced in a study of brain metastases from non-small cell lung cancer. The assay was immunoSEQ multiplex PCR, and TCRdb's table has in-frame clones only and misses some. Of hundreds of clones listed, almost 90% are singletons. The sequencing input was tumor-adjacent normal tissue. These receptors all stem from a donor aged 40 or older with non-small cell lung cancer.

V usage is TRBV5-6 and J usage is TRBJ2-7; D not certain. CDR1 SGHDT and CDR2 YYEEEE come from the germline V gene. This CDR3 is built from 11 residues. V was cut by 1 base and J by 6 bases, with 5 bases left in between. The DNA for the CDR3 is TGTGCCAGCAGCTTGTCTGTCGAGCAGTACTTC. It specifies CASSLSVEQYF.

V gene TRBV27 combines with J gene TRBJ2-1; D call uncertain. Trimming shortened V by 2 bases and J by 0 bases, and 11 bases separated the two germline ends. Germline V lookup: CDR1 MNHEY, CDR2 SMNVEV (reference sequence). The CDR3 runs 16 residues. The CDR3 DNA reads TGTGCCAGCAGTTTAAATGTACTCCGCTCCTACAATGAGCAGTTCTTC. Protein sequence: CASSLNVLRSYNEQFF.

This rearrangement joins TRBV5-1 to TRBJ2-1; D unresolved. CDR1 is SGHRS and CDR2 is YFSETQ in the germline V gene. The CDR3 runs 14 residues. With 3 bases removed from V and 3 bases from J, the gap between germline ends came to 10 bases. CDR3 sequence reads: CASSSTENYNEQFF. The CDR3 DNA reads TGCGCCAGCAGCTCAACAGAGAACTACAATGAGCAGTTCTTC.

The V and J genes are TRBV30 and TRBJ1-1, with D possibly being TRBD1 (5 bases). V lost 2 bases, J lost 4 bases, and 8 bases lay in between. Germline CDR1 GTSNPN, CDR2 SVGIG (reference sequence). The CDR3 contains 12 residues. The CDR3 nucleotides are TGTGCCTGGAGTAGCGGGGGCACTGAAGCTTTCTTT. Translation gives CAWSSGGTEAFF.

The genes are TRBV6-1 and TRBJ2-7; D may be TRBD2 (7 bases). V was cut by 2 bases and J by 3 bases, with 17 bases left in between. The CDR3 totals 16 residues. Germline values: CDR1 MNHNS, CDR2 SASEGT. The CDR3 DNA sequence: TGTGCCAGCAGTGAAAGGGAGGGTACAGGGCGCTACGAGCAGTACTTC. As protein: CASSEREGTGRYEQYF.

This chain joins TRBV10-3 and TRBJ1-2; D gene unclear. Germline V lookup: CDR1 ENHRY, CDR2 SYGVKD. The ends were cut back, 0 bases at V and 8 bases at J, with 7 bases in the middle. This CDR3 has 12 residues. This CDR3 is CAISESGWGYTF. The CDR3 coding sequence is TGTGCCATCAGTGAGTCAGGCTGGGGCTACACCTTC.

The rearrangement links TRBV28 to TRBJ1-1; tentative D call: TRBD1 (6 bases). V shed 8 bases and J shed 0 bases, with 16 bases lying between them. Germline V gives CDR1 MDHEN, CDR2 SYDVKM. This CDR3 region has 15 residues. The CDR3, as DNA: TGTGCCAGCCGTAGGGGGGCTCGAATGAACACTGAAGCTTTCTTT. This sequence encodes CASRRGARMNTEAFF.

The chain employs TRBV6-4 and TRBJ2-4; possibly TRBD1 or TRBD2 for D (6 bases each). This CDR3 has 14 residues. Germline loops: CDR1 MRHNA, CDR2 SNTAGT. Trimming left V 4 bases short and J 5 bases short, with 12 bases between. This chain's CDR3 is CASSGGADENIQYF. The CDR3, as DNA: TGTGCCAGCAGTGGGGGGGCAGATGAAAACATTCAGTACTTC.

This rearrangement joins TRBV20-1 to TRBJ2-3; no clear D gene. The CDR3 spans 11 residues. With 4 bases removed from V and 6 bases from J, the gap between germline ends came to 8 bases. CDR1 is DFQATT, CDR2 SNEGSKA, per germline (reference sequence). DNA for the CDR3: TGCAGTGCTAACCGGGCGGATACGCAGTATTTT. This sequence encodes CSANRADTQYF.

Regarding this clone: Other DNA sequences in the same sample also yield this CDR3. This chain connects TRBV5-1 to TRBJ2-2; D call uncertain. The germline V gene encodes CDR1 SGHRS and CDR2 YFSETQ. Deletions cut 0 bases from V and 2 bases from J, with 8 bases between. The length of the CDR3 is 15 residues. The CDR3 bases are TGCGCCAGCAGCTTGGATCGGCCTAACACCGGGGAGCTGTTTTTT. Its protein product is CASSLDRPNTGELFF.

This chain joins TRBV19 and TRBJ2-2; D unresolved. V was pared by 4 bases and J by 0 bases, with 6 bases between. From germline, CDR1 is LNHDA and CDR2 SQIVND (reference sequence). The CDR3 consists of 14 residues. In DNA form, the CDR3 reads TGTGCCAGTAGTACTTTTCCGAACACCGGGGAGCTGTTTTTT. Translating gives CASSTFPNTGELFF.

V and J are TRBV30 and TRBJ1-4; a possible D gene is TRBD1 (6 bases). The CDR3 is 12 amino acids. The ends were cut back, 3 bases at V and 8 bases at J, with 10 bases in the middle. Germline CDR1 reads GTSNPN; CDR2 reads SVGIG (reference sequence). The CDR3 here is CAWSRTEEKLFF. In DNA, the CDR3 is TGTGCCTGGAGCAGGACAGAGGAAAAACTGTTTTTT.

V is TRBV19 and J is TRBJ2-2; D is perhaps TRBD1 (6 bases). Germline CDR1 is LNHDA and CDR2 is SQIVND (reference sequence). The CDR3 contains 14 residues. Trimming removed 6 bases at V and 6 bases at J, with 14 bases between. CDR3 DNA sequence: TGTGCCAGTAGATCGCAGGGGTCGGCCGGGGAGCTGTTTTTT. Translated: CASRSQGSAGELFF.

A note on this clone: One end of the junction fails to match germline, which may point to a read error. The J gene is TRBJ1-2, the V gene TRBV2, with 7 bases matching TRBD1. CDR1 is SNHLY, CDR2 FYNNEI, per germline. The CDR3 consists of 14 residues. This chain's CDR3 is CASSAGTENYGYTF. CDR3 in DNA: TGTGCCAGCAGTGCCGGGACAGAGAACTATGGCTACACTTTC.

A remark on this clone: Germline is not matched at one junction end, which may reflect a read error. The chain carries TRBV14 and TRBJ1-4; no definite D call. In germline, CDR1 is SGHDN, CDR2 FVKESK. The CDR3 is 16 residues long. The CDR3, as DNA: TGTGCCAGCAGCCGGACTAGCGGGAGCCCTAACGAAAAACTGTTTTTT. Translation gives CASSRTSGSPNEKLFF.

This clone showed up just once. The chain recombines TRBV19 with TRBJ2-1; D not resolved. CDR1 and CDR2 (germline): LNHDA, SQIVND (reference sequence). The CDR3 has 12 amino acids. The V end lost 4 bases, the J end lost 7 bases, and 8 bases lay between the germline ends. The CDR3: CASSRLVNEQFF. CDR3 DNA sequence: TGTGCCAGTAGTAGACTTGTAAATGAGCAGTTCTTC.

The sample holds one count of this clone. V and J are TRBV27 and TRBJ1-5; D remains unclear. CDR3 length equals 13 residues. Trimming pared 4 bases from V and 0 bases from J, leaving 4 bases between. CDR1 and CDR2 from the germline V gene are MNHEY and SMNVEV (reference sequence). The CDR3 DNA reads TGTGCCAGCAGTTCTAATAGCAATCAGCCCCAGCATTTT. This encodes CASSSNSNQPQHF.

This chain joins TRBV9 and TRBJ1-2, with D maybe TRBD1 (5 bases). V lost 0 bases, J lost 7 bases, and 19 bases lay in between. The CDR3 sequence is 16 residues long. Germline CDR1 reads SGDLS; CDR2 reads YYNGEE. In nucleotides, the CDR3 is TGTGCCAGCAGCGTAGGCCCTTCAGGGAGCGAAGGTGGCTACACCTTC. This sequence encodes CASSVGPSGSEGGYTF.

The chain couples TRBV10-3 to TRBJ1-1, with 8 bases identical to TRBD1. V shed 8 bases, J shed 1 base, and the junction held 3 bases outside the gene matches. CDR3 size: 13 residues. Germline loops: CDR1 ENHRY, CDR2 SYGVKD. The CDR3 nucleotides read TGTGCCATCGGGACAGGCTGGAACACTGAAGCTTTCTTT. Translation: CAIGTGWNTEAFF.

V usage is TRBV5-4 and J usage is TRBJ2-3; TRBD2 matches at 7 bases. The CDR3 totals 15 residues. Germline V gene lookup returns CDR1 SGHNT and CDR2 YYREEE (reference sequence). V dropped 2 bases and J dropped 3; count of bases not matched to a gene: 6. CDR3 residues: CASSFGGGRTDTQYF. The CDR3 DNA follows: TGTGCCAGCAGCTTCGGGGGAGGGAGGACAGATACGCAGTATTTT. The full variable domain, completed using reference TRBV5-4 and TRBJ2-3, is ETGVTQSPTHLIKTRGQQVTLRCSSQSGHNTVSWYQQALGQGPQFIFQYYREEENGRGNFPPRFSGLQFPNYSSELNVNALELDDSALYLCASSFGGGRTDTQYFGPGTRLTVL.

The V call is TRBV5-5, the J call TRBJ2-1; 10 bases map to TRBD2. Germline loops: CDR1 SGHKS, CDR2 YYEKEE (reference sequence). With 0 bases clipped from V and 6 bases from J, the junction kept 6 bases outside the gene matches. This CDR3 spans 16 amino acids. The CDR3 spells CASSLDGTSAFNEQFF. The CDR3 DNA sequence: TGTGCCAGCAGCTTGGATGGGACTAGCGCCTTCAATGAGCAGTTCTTC.

The rearrangement joins TRBV3-1 (or the pseudogene TRBV3-2) to TRBJ1-4, with 8 bases aligning to TRBD1. Germline CDR1 reads LGHDT; CDR2 reads YNNKEL (reference sequence). The CDR3 covers 17 residues. With V trimmed by 0 bases and J by 8 bases, 11 bases remained unmatched. CDR3 nucleotide sequence: TGTGCCAGCAGCCAAGAGAGAAATGGGGACAGGAGGGAAAAACTGTTTTTT. Translation: CASSQERNGDRREKLFF.

V and J are TRBV18 and TRBJ2-5; a weak D match, TRBD2 (5 bases). Germline lookup yields CDR1 KGHSH and CDR2 LQKENI. V gave up 2 bases and J gave up 5 bases, with 18 bases separating them. The length of the CDR3 is 16 residues. Here the CDR3 reads CASSPGSRKPPETQYF. In nucleotides, the CDR3 is TGTGCCAGCTCACCAGGGAGCAGGAAGCCCCCCGAGACCCAGTACTTC.

The chain has TRBV28 and TRBJ2-6; TRBD1 matches at 9 bases. This CDR3 has 17 amino acids. Unmatched junction bases numbered 6, after V lost 5 bases and J lost 1 base. Germline V gene sequence: CDR1 MDHEN, CDR2 SYDVKM. CDR3 in amino acids: CASSRTTGGSGANVLTF. Written as DNA, the CDR3 is TGTGCCAGCAGTCGCACGACAGGGGGGTCTGGGGCCAACGTCCTGACTTTC.

The V gene is TRBV28, the J gene TRBJ2-6; D uncertain. The V end was cut by 6 bases, the J end by 2 bases, with 8 bases between. Germline V lookup: CDR1 MDHEN, CDR2 SYDVKM. There are 14 residues in the CDR3. The CDR3 is CASRERAGANVLTF. The DNA of the CDR3 is TGTGCCAGCAGGGAAAGGGCTGGGGCCAACGTCCTGACTTTC.

This clone was observed a single time. Mismatch with germline at one junction end may stem from a read error. The chain has TRBV14 and TRBJ2-5; 7 bases map to TRBD1. Germline V gene sequence: CDR1 SGHDN, CDR2 FVKESK. The CDR3 is 14 residues long. The CDR3 here is CASSRHRGTEIQYF. Written as DNA, the CDR3 is TGTGCCAGCAGCCGTCACAGGGGAACGGAGATCCAGTACTTC. Drawing the rest from reference TRBV14 and TRBJ2-5, the complete variable domain is EAGVTQFPSHSVIEKGQTVTLRCDPISGHDNLYWYRRVMGKEIKFLLHFVKESKQDESGMPNNRFLAERTGGTYSTLKVQPAELEDSGVYFCASSRHRGTEIQYFGPGTRLLVL.

This clone is a singleton in its sample. The sample contains more than one DNA sequence encoding this CDR3. The V and J genes are TRBV6-5 and TRBJ1-5, with D unresolved. Trimming removed 0 bases at V and 6 bases at J, with 12 bases between. This CDR3 is 15 amino acids long. Germline lookup yields CDR1 MNHEY and CDR2 SVGAGI. DNA of the CDR3: TGTGCCAGCAGTTACTCCCGAGACGGAGGTCAGCCCCAGCATTTT. It codes for CASSYSRDGGQPQHF.

The rearrangement joins TRBV5-1 to TRBJ2-5; 7 bases align to TRBD2. J was trimmed by 2 bases and V by 0 bases; bases with no gene match: 4. CDR1 and CDR2 from the germline V gene are SGHRS and YFSETQ. This CDR3 contains 15 residues. The DNA of the CDR3 is TGCGCCAGCAGCTTGGACGGGAGGCCACAAGAGACCCAGTACTTC. This codes for CASSLDGRPQETQYF.

The gene calls are TRBV3-1 (or the pseudogene TRBV3-2) and TRBJ2-1; D might be TRBD1 (6 bases). Between the trimmed V and J ends, which lost 4 bases and 0 bases, there was a span of 10 bases. CDR3 size: 15 residues. CDR1 and CDR2 (germline): LGHDT, YNNKEL (reference sequence). CDR3 coding DNA: TGTGCCAGCAGCCCCGGACAGCCCTCCTACAATGAGCAGTTCTTC. This translates into CASSPGQPSYNEQFF.

As for this clone: One end of the junction does not line up with germline, which may come from a read error. The rearrangement uses TRBV5-6 and TRBJ2-2, with TRBD1 identical over 7 bases. Germline values: CDR1 SGHDT, CDR2 YYEEEE. CDR3 length equals 15 residues. The CDR3 region is CASSLVQGPTGELFF. The CDR3 coding sequence is TGTGCTAGCAGCTTGGTACAGGGGCCCACCGGGGAGCTGTTTTTT.

The gene calls are TRBV2 and TRBJ1-3, with D unclear. V lost 4 bases and J 0 bases, leaving 4 bases between the germline ends. Per the germline V gene, CDR1 is SNHLY and CDR2 is FYNNEI. The CDR3 consists of 13 residues. The CDR3 spells CASSVGSGNTIYF. The CDR3 DNA sequence: TGTGCCAGCAGTGTAGGCTCTGGAAACACCATATATTTT.